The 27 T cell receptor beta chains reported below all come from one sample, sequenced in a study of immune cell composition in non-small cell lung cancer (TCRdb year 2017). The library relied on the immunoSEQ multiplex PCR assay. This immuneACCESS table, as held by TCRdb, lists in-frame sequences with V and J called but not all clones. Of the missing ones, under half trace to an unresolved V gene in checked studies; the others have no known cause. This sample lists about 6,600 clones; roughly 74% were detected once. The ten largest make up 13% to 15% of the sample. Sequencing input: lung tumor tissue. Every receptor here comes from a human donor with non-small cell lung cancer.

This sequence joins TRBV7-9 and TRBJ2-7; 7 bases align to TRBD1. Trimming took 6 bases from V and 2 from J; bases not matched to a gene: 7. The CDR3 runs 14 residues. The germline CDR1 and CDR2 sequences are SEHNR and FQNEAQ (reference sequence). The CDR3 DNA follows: TGTGCCAGCAGTCCGGGACAGAGCCCCTACGAGCAGTACTTC. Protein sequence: CASSPGQSPYEQYF.

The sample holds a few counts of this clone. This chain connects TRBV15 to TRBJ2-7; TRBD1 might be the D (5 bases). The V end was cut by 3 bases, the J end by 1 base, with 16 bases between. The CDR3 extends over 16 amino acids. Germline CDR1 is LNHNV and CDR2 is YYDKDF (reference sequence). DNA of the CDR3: TGTGCCACCAGCAGGTTAACCCAGGGCCCATCCTACGAGCAGTACTTC. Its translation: CATSRLTQGPSYEQYF.

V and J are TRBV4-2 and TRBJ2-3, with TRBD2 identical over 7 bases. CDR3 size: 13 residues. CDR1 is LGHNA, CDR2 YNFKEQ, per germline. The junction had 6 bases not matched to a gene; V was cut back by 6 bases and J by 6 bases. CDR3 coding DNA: TGTGCCAGCAGGCGGACTAGGGAGGATACGCAGTATTTT. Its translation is CASRRTREDTQYF.

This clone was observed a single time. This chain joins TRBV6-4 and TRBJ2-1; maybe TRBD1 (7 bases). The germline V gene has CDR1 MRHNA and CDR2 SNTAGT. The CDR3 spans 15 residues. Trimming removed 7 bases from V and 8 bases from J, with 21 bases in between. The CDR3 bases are TGTGCCAGCACCGAAAGGGCAGGGGGGTACGATGAGCAGTTCTTC. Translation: CASTERAGGYDEQFF.

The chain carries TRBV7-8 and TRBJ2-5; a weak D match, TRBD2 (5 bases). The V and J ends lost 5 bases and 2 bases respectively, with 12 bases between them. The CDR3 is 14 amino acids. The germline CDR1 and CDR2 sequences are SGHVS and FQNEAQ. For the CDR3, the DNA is TGTGCCAGCAGCACGCCGCGACTACAAGAGACCCAGTACTTC. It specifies CASSTPRLQETQYF.

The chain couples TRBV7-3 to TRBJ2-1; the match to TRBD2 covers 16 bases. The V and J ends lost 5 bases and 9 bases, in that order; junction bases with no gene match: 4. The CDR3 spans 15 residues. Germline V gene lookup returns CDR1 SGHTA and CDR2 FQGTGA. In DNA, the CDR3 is TGTGCCAGCAGCCTCGGGACTAGCGGGGGGGCTGAGCAGTTCTTC. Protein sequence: CASSLGTSGGAEQFF.

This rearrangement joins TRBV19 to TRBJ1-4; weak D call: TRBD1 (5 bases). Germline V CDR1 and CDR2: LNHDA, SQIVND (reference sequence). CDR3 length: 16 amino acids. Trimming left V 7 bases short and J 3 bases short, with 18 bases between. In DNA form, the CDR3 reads TGTGCCAGTACAACGGGACTTCCCGGGGCTAATGAAAAACTGTTTTTT. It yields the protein CASTTGLPGANEKLFF.

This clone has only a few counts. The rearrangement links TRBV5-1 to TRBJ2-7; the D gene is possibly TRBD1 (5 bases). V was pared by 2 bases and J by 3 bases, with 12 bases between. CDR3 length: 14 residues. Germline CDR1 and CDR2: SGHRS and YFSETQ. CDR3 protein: CASSFLGRGYEQYF. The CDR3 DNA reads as TGCGCCAGCAGCTTTCTGGGGCGAGGCTACGAGCAGTACTTC.

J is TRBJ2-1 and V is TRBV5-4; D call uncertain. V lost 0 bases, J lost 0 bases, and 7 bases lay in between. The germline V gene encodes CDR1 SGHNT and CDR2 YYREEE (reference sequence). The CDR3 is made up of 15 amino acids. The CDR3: CASSLDRSSYNEQFF. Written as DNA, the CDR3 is TGTGCCAGCAGCTTGGATCGTAGCTCCTACAATGAGCAGTTCTTC.

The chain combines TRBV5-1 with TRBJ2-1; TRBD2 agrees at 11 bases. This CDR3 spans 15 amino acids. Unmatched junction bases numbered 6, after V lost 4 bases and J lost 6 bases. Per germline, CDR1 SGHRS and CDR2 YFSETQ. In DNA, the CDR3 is TGCGCCAGCAGCGCTACTAGCGGGAGACTCAATGAGCAGTTCTTC. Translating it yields CASSATSGRLNEQFF.

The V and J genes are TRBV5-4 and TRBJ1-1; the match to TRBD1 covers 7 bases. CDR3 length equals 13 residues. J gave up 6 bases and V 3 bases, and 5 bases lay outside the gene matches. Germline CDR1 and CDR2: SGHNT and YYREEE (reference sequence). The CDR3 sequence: CASSSAGGPEAFF. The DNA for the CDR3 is TGTGCCAGCAGCTCCGCAGGGGGTCCTGAAGCTTTCTTT.

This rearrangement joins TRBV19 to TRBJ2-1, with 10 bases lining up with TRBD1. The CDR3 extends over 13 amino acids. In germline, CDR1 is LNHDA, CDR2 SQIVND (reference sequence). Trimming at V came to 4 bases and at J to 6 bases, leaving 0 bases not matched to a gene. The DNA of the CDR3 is TGTGCCAGTAGTAGGGACAGGGGCAATGAGCAGTTCTTC. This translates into CASSRDRGNEQFF.

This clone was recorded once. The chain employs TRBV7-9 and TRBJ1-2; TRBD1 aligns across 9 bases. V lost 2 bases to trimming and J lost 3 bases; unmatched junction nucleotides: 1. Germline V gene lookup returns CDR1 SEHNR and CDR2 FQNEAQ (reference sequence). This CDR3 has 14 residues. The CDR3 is CASSLTGGYYGYTF. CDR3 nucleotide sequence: TGTGCCAGCAGCTTAACAGGGGGCTACTATGGCTACACCTTC.

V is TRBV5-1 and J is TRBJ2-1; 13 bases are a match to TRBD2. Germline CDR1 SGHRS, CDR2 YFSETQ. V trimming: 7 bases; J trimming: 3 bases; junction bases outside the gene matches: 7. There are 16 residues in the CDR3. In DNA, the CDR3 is TGCGCCAGCTCAACCGGGACTAGCGGGAACTACAATGAGCAGTTCTTC. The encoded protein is CASSTGTSGNYNEQFF.

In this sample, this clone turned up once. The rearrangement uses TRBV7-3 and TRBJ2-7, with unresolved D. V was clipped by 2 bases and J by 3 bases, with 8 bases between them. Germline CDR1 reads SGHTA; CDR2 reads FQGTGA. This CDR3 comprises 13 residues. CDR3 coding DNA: TGTGCCAGCAGCTTAGCGGCCAGCTACGAGCAGTACTTC. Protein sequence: CASSLAASYEQYF.

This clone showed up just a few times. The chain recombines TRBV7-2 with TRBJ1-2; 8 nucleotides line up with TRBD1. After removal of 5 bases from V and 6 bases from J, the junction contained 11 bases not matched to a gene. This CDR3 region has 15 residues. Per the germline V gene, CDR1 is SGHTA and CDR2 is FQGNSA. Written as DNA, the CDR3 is TGTGCCAGCAGCCTAACCCAGGGGGCGTGGGATGGCTACACCTTC. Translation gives CASSLTQGAWDGYTF. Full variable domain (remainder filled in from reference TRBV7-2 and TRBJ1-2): GAGVSQSPSNKVTEKGKDVELRCDPISGHTALYWYRQSLGQGLEFLIYFQGNSAPDKSGLPSDRFSAERTGGSVSTLTIQRTQQEDSAVYLCASSLTQGAWDGYTFGSGTRLTVV.

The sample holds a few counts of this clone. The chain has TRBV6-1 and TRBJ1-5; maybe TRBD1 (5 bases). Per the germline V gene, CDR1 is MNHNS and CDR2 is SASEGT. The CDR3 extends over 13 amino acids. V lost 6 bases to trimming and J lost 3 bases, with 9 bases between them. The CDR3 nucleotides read TGTGCCAGCAGACAGGTAAACAATCAGCCCCAGCATTTT. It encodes CASRQVNNQPQHF.

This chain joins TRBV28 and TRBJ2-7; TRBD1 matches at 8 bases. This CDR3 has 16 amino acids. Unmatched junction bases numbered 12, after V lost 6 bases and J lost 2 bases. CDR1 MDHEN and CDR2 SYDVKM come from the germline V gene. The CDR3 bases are TGTGCCAGCAGGACGACAGGGGCAGTCATGGCCTACGAGCAGTACTTC. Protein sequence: CASRTTGAVMAYEQYF.

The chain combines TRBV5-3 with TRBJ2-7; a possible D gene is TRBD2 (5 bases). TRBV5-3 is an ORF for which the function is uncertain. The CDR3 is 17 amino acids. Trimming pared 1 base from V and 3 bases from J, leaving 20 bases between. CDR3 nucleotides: TGTGCCAGAAGCTTGCCGGGCCTAGCCCTTGGAGACTACGAGCAGTACTTC. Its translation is CARSLPGLALGDYEQYF.

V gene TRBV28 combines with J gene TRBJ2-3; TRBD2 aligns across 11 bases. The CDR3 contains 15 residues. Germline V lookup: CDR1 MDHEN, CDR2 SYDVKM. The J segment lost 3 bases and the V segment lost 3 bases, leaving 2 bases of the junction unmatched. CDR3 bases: TGTGCCAGCAGTTTGCCTAGCGGGAGGACAGATACGCAGTATTTT. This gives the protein CASSLPSGRTDTQYF.

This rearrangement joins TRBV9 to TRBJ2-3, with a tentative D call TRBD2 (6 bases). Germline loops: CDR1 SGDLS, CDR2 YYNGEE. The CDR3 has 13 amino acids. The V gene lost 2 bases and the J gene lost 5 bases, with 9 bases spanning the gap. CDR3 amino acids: CASSVTAGDTQYF. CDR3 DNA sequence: TGTGCCAGCAGCGTGACAGCGGGAGATACGCAGTATTTT. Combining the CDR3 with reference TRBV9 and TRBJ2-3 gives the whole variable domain DSGVTQTPKHLITATGQRVTLRCSPRSGDLSVYWYQQSLDQGLQFLIQYYNGEERAKGNILERFSAQQFPDLHSELNLSSLELGDSALYFCASSVTAGDTQYFGPGTRLTVL.

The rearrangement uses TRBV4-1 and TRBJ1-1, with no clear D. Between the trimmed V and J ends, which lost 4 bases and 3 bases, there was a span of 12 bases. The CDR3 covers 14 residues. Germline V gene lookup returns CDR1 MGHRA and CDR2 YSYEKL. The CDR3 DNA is TGCGCCAGCAGCCTAGTCCGGGATGACACTGAAGCTTTCTTT. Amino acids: CASSLVRDDTEAFF.

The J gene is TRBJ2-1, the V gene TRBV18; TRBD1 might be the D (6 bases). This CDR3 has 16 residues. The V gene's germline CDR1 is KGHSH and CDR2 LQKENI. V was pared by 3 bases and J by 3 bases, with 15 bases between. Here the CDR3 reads CASSPASRGDYNEQFF. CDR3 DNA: TGTGCCAGCTCACCCGCGTCCAGGGGCGACTACAATGAGCAGTTCTTC.

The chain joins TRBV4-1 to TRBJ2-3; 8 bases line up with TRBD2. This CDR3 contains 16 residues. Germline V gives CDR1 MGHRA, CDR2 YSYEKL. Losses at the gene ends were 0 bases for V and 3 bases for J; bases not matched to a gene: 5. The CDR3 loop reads CASSQDRASGTDTQYF. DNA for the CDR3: TGCGCCAGCAGCCAAGATCGGGCTAGCGGGACAGATACGCAGTATTTT.

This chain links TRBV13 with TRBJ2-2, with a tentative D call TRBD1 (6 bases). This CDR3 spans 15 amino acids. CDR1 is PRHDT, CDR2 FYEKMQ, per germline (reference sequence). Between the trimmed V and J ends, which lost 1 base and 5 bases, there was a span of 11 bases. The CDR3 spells CASSLDRAGTGELFF. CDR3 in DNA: TGTGCCAGCAGCTTAGACAGGGCTGGGACCGGGGAGCTGTTTTTT.

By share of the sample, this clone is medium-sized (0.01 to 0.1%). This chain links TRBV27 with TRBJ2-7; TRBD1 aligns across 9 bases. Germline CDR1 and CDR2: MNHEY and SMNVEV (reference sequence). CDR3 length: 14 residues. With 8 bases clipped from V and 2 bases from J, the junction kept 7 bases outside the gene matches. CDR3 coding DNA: TGTGCCAGCGCCCCCCGGGACAGGGCCTACGAGCAGTACTTC. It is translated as CASAPRDRAYEQYF.

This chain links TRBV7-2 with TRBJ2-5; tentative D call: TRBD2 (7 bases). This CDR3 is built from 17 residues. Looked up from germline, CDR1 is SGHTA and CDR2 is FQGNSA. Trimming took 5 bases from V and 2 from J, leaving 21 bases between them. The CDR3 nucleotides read TGTGCCAGCAGCCCTCAGACGGGGAGGGGGGGTCAAGAGACCCAGTACTTC. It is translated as CASSPQTGRGGQETQYF.